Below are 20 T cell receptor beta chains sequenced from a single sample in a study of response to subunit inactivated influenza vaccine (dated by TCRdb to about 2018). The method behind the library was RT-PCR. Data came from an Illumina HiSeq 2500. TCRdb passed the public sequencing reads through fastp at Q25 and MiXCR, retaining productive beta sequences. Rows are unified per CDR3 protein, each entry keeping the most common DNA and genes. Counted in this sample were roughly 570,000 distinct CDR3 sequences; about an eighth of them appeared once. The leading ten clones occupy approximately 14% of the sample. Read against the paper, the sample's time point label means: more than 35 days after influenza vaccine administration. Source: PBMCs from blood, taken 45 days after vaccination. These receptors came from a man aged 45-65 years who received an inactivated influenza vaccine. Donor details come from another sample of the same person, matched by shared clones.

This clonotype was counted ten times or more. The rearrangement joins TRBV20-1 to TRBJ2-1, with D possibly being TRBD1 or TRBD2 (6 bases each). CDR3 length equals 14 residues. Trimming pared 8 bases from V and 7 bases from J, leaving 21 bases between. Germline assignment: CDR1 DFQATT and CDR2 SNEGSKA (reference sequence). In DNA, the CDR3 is TGCAGTTCCCTAGGCCCGGGGGCGGGGAATGAGCAGTTCTTC. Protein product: CSSLGPGAGNEQFF.

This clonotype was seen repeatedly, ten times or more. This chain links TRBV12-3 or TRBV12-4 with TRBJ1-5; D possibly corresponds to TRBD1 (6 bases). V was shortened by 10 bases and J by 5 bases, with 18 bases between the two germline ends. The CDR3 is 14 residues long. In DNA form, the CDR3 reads TGTGCCACCAAGGGTTTGGGGGCGGATCAGCCCCAGCATTTT. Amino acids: CATKGLGADQPQHF.

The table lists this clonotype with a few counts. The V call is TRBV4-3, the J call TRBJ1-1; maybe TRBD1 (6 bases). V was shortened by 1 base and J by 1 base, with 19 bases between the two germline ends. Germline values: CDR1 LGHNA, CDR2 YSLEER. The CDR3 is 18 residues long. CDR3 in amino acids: CASSQGVTGFFPNTEAFF. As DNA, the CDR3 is TGCGCCAGCAGCCAAGGGGTGACAGGCTTTTTCCCGAACACTGAAGCTTTCTTT.

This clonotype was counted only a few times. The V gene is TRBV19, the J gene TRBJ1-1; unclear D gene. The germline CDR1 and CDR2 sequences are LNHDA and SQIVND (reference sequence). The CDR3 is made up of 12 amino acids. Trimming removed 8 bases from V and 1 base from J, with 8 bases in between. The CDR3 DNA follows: TGTGCCAGTGGCCCAGGGAACACTGAAGCTTTCTTT. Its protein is CASGPGNTEAFF.

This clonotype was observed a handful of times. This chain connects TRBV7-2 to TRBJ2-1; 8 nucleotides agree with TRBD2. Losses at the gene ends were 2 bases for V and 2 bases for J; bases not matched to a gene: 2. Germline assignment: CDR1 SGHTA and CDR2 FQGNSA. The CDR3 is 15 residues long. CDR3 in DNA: TGTGCCAGCAGCTTACAAGCGGGGGCCTACAATGAGCAGTTCTTC. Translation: CASSLQAGAYNEQFF.

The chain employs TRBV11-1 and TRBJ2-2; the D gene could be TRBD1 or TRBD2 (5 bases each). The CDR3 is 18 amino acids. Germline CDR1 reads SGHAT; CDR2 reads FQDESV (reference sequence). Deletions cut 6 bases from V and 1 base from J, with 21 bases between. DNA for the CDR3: TGTGCCAGCAGTACGACCGACCCGGGGCCAAAGAACACCGGGGAGCTGTTTTTT. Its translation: CASSTTDPGPKNTGELFF.

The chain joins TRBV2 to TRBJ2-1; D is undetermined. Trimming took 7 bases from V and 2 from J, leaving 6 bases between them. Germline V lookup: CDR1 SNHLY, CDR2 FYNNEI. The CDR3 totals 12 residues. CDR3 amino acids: CASMGTYNEQFF. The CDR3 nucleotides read TGTGCCAGCATGGGGACCTACAATGAGCAGTTCTTC.

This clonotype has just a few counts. This CDR3 is CASGGSSGANVLTF. Here the CDR3 DNA reads TGCGCCAGCGGGGGCAGCTCTGGGGCCAACGTCCTGACTTTC. V is TRBV4-1 and J is TRBJ2-6; D may be TRBD1 (6 bases). V lost 8 bases, J lost 0 bases, and 8 bases lay in between. The CDR3 sequence is 14 residues long. Germline loops: CDR1 MGHRA, CDR2 YSYEKL.

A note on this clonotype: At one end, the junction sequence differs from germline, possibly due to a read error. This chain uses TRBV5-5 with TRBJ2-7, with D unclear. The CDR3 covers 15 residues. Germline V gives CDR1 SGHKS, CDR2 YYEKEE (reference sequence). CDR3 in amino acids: CVSSLDGASSYEQYF. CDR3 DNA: TGTGTCAGCAGCTTGGACGGAGCTAGCTCCTACGAGCAGTACTTC.

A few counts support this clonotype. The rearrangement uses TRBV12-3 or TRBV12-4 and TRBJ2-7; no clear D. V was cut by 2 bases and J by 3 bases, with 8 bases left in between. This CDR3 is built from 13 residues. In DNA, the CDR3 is TGTGCCAGCAGTTTAACTACCAACTACGAGCAGTACTTC. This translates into CASSLTTNYEQYF.

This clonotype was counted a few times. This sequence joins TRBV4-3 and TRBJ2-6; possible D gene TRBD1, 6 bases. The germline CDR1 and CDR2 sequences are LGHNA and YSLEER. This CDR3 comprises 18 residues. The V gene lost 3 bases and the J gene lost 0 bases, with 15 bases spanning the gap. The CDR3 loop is CASSHPKGESSGANVLTF. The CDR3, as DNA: TGCGCCAGCAGCCACCCCAAGGGGGAAAGCTCTGGGGCCAACGTCCTGACTTTC.

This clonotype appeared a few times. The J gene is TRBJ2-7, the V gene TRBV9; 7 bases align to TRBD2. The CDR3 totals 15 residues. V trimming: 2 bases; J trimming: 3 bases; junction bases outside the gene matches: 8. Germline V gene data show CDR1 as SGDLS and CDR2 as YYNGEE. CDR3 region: CASSVGGSPSYEQYF. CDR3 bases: TGTGCCAGCAGCGTTGGCGGGAGCCCGAGCTACGAGCAGTACTTC. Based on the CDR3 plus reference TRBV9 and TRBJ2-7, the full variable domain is DSGVTQTPKHLITATGQRVTLRCSPRSGDLSVYWYQQSLDQGLQFLIQYYNGEERAKGNILERFSAQQFPDLHSELNLSSLELGDSALYFCASSVGGSPSYEQYFGPGTRLTVT.

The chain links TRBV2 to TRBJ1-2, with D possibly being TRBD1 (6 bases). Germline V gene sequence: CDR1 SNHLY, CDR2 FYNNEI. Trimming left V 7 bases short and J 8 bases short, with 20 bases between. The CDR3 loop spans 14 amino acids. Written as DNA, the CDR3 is TGTGCCAGCACTCTGGAAGGGGGGGTGAAGGGCTACACCTTC. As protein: CASTLEGGVKGYTF.

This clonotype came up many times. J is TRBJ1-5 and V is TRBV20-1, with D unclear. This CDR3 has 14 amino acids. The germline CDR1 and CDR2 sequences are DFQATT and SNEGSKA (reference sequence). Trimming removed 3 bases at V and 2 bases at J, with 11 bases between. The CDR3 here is CSASTGFGNQPQHF. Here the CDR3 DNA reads TGCAGTGCTAGTACTGGGTTTGGCAATCAGCCCCAGCATTTT.

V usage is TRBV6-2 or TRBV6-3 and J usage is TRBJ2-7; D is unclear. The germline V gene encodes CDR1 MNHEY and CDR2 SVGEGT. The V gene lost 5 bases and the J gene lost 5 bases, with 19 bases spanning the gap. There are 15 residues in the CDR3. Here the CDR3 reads CASSSPGRRIHEQYF. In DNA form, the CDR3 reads TGTGCCAGCAGTAGCCCCGGACGCCGGATCCACGAGCAGTACTTC.

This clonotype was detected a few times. CDR3 DNA: TGTGCCAGCAGCTTAGGAGTCTATGGCTACACCTTC. The encoded protein is CASSLGVYGYTF. The chain carries TRBV7-9 and TRBJ1-2; no reliable D call. The germline CDR1 and CDR2 sequences are SEHNR and FQNEAQ (reference sequence). The CDR3 totals 12 residues. V lost 1 base, J lost 4 bases, and 4 bases lay in between.

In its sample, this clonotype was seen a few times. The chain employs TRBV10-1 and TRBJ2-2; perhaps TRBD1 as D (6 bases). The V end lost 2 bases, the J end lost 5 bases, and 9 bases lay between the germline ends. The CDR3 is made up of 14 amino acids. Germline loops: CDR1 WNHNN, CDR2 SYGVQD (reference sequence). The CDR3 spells CASSERGLTGELFF. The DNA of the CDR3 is TGCGCCAGCAGTGAGAGGGGGTTAACCGGGGAGCTGTTTTTT.

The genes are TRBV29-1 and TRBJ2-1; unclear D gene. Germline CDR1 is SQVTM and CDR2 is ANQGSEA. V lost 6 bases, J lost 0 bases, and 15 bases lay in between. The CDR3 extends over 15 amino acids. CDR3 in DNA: TGCAGCGTCCGGCCTTCAATTCCCTCCTACAATGAGCAGTTCTTC. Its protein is CSVRPSIPSYNEQFF.

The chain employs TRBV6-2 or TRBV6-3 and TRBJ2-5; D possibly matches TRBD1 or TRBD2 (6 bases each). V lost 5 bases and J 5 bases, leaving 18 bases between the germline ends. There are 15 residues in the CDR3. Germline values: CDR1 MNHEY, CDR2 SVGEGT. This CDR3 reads CASSPYRASAETQYF. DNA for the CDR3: TGTGCCAGCAGTCCTTACAGGGCTAGCGCGGAGACCCAGTACTTC.

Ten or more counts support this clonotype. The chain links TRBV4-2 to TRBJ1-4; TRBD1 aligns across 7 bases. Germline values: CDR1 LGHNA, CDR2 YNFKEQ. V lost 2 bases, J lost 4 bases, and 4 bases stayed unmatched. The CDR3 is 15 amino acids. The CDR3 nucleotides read TGTGCCAGCAGCCAAAAACAGGGGATTAATGAAAAACTGTTTTTT. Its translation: CASSQKQGINEKLFF.